These 28 T cell receptor beta chains were sequenced from one sample in a study of regulatory T cells. What these receptors recognize is not known. Study-wide results and limits: Hydrophobic residues at CDR3 positions 6 and 7 were enriched in conventional CD4+ T cells of CD3G-deficient patients.

The PCR used 52 TRBV and 13 TRBJ primers. Sequencing was performed with immunoSEQ multiplex PCR; in TCRdb, only in-frame clones are kept and a portion is missing. The repertoire consists of over 20,000 clones, with roughly 88% occurring once and the leading ten covering about 1.3%. The specimen sequenced was conventional CD4+ T cells sorted from blood. All receptors come from a child aged 10-17 years with CD3G deficiency.

CDR3 amino acids: CASSLRDVGAQHF. The CDR3 DNA reads as TGTGCCAGCAGTTTAAGGGATGTTGGGGCCCAGCATTTT. The chain uses TRBV28 and TRBJ1-5, with D hard to call. Germline assignment: CDR1 MDHEN and CDR2 SYDVKM. CDR3 length: 13 residues. V was trimmed by 2 bases and J by 11 bases, leaving 13 bases between them.

The chain links TRBV28 to TRBJ1-1; D might be TRBD1 (5 bases). The CDR3 is 14 amino acids. From germline, CDR1 is MDHEN and CDR2 SYDVKM. Trimming removed 3 bases from V and 9 bases from J, with 17 bases in between. CDR3 in DNA: TGTGCCAGCAGTTTCCAAGGGACGGCAAAAAAAGCTTTCTTT. Encoded protein: CASSFQGTAKKAFF.

This clone showed up just a few times. The rearrangement uses TRBV6-6 and TRBJ1-1; TRBD1 matches at 9 bases. Trimming at V came to 6 bases and at J to 4 bases, leaving 6 bases not matched to a gene. CDR1 MNHNY and CDR2 SVGAGI come from the germline V gene (reference sequence). This CDR3 comprises 14 residues. CDR3 loop: CASSLQGAFTEAFF. CDR3 DNA: TGTGCCAGCAGCTTACAGGGGGCTTTCACTGAAGCTTTCTTT.

The rearrangement uses TRBV7-8 and TRBJ2-7; 9 bases fit TRBD1. CDR3 length: 15 residues. V shed 2 bases, J shed 5 bases, and the junction held 7 bases outside the gene matches. The germline gives CDR1 SGHVS, CDR2 FQNEAQ. This CDR3 is CASSLQDRGGHEQYF. The CDR3 region has the DNA TGTGCCAGCAGCTTACAGGACAGGGGAGGCCACGAGCAGTACTTC.

This clone came up once. V is TRBV30 and J is TRBJ1-2; D might be TRBD1 (6 bases). Germline CDR1 GTSNPN, CDR2 SVGIG (reference sequence). This CDR3 contains 13 residues. Between the trimmed V and J ends, which lost 1 base and 6 bases, there was a span of 12 bases. The CDR3 DNA reads TGTGCCTGGAGTGCAGGGCAGGGGAATGGCTACACCTTC. Translating it yields CAWSAGQGNGYTF.

The chain uses TRBV28 and TRBJ1-1; D is possibly TRBD1 (5 bases). CDR3 size: 13 residues. V lost 5 bases to trimming and J lost 6 bases, with 13 bases between them. CDR1 and CDR2 from the germline V gene are MDHEN and SYDVKM. In nucleotides, the CDR3 is TGTGCCAGCAGTAGACGAGCAGGGCCTGAAGCTTTCTTT. It translates to CASSRRAGPEAFF.

The rearrangement uses TRBV7-2 and TRBJ2-7; 7 positions match TRBD2. This CDR3 comprises 13 residues. The V gene end was trimmed by 4 bases and the J gene end by 1 base; junction bases not matched to a gene: 1. Germline V lookup: CDR1 SGHTA, CDR2 FQGNSA. CDR3 sequence reads: CASSYGRSYEQYF. CDR3 sequence (DNA): TGTGCCAGCAGCTACGGGAGGTCCTACGAGCAGTACTTC.

The rearrangement links TRBV11-2 to TRBJ1-2, with 7 bases matching TRBD1. Trimming took 0 bases from V and 4 from J; bases not matched to a gene: 5. This CDR3 is built from 15 residues. The germline gives CDR1 SGHAT, CDR2 FQNNGV. The CDR3 sequence is CASSLDRRTGYGYTF. In nucleotides, the CDR3 is TGTGCCAGCAGCTTAGATCGGCGGACAGGCTATGGCTACACCTTC.

This sequence joins TRBV11-2 and TRBJ2-2; 10 positions match TRBD2. The CDR3 has 14 residues. Germline assignment: CDR1 SGHAT and CDR2 FQNNGV. Unmatched junction bases numbered 4, after V lost 5 bases and J lost 7 bases. The chain's CDR3 is CASSPRTSGGELFF. CDR3 bases: TGTGCCAGCAGCCCGAGGACTAGCGGCGGGGAGCTGTTTTTT.

The rearrangement uses TRBV6-1 and TRBJ2-2; D remains unclear. There are 14 residues in the CDR3. Trimming removed 6 bases from V and 5 bases from J, with 13 bases in between. The germline gives CDR1 MNHNS, CDR2 SASEGT. The CDR3 DNA reads as TGTGCCAGCAGGGAAAGGCCACGAACCGGGGAGCTGTTTTTT. Translation: CASRERPRTGELFF.

Comments on this clone: The sample holds other DNA sequences that translate to the same CDR3. The V gene is TRBV7-9, the J gene TRBJ2-7; D possibly uses TRBD1 or TRBD2 (5 bases each). Germline lookup yields CDR1 SEHNR and CDR2 FQNEAQ (reference sequence). V was clipped by 1 base and J by 5 bases, with 6 bases between them. The length of the CDR3 is 12 residues. The CDR3 DNA sequence: TGTGCCAGCAGCTTAGAGGGACACGAGCAGTACTTC. Its translation: CASSLEGHEQYF.

The V gene is TRBV28, the J gene TRBJ2-5; D gene uncertain. The tail of the sequence fits TRBJ2-7 better, so the J call may be wrong. The germline gives CDR1 MDHEN, CDR2 SYDVKM. The CDR3 totals 14 residues. This CDR3 reads CASSSPRQTYEQYF. For the CDR3, the DNA is TGTGCCAGCAGTTCTCCACGTCAGACCTACGAGCAGTACTTC.

The genes are TRBV28 and TRBJ2-5; 11 nucleotides line up with TRBD2. The CDR3 runs to 16 residues. V shed 5 bases, J shed 3 bases, and the junction held 8 bases outside the gene matches. Germline values: CDR1 MDHEN, CDR2 SYDVKM. CDR3 loop: CASSPPWGLAEETQYF. The CDR3 DNA is TGTGCCAGCAGTCCGCCGTGGGGACTAGCGGAAGAGACCCAGTACTTC.

This clone was detected a few times. V is TRBV7-8 and J is TRBJ2-7, with 7 positions matching TRBD2. The CDR3 extends over 15 amino acids. Germline CDR1 is SGHVS and CDR2 is FQNEAQ. J lost 3 bases, V lost 5 bases, and 10 bases had no gene match. The CDR3 nucleotides are TGTGCCAGCAGCACCCAAGCGGGGCCCGGCTACGAGCAGTACTTC. Residues: CASSTQAGPGYEQYF.

This chain connects TRBV6-1 to TRBJ2-5; 11 bases map to TRBD2. The germline CDR1 and CDR2 sequences are MNHNS and SASEGT. Trimming took 4 bases from V and 11 from J; bases not matched to a gene: 9. The CDR3 sequence is 14 residues long. This CDR3 is CASSVTSGSGEQYF. The CDR3 DNA sequence: TGTGCCAGCAGTGTAACTAGCGGGAGTGGGGAGCAGTACTTC.

The gene calls are TRBV10-3 and TRBJ2-2; D may be TRBD1 or TRBD2 (5 bases each). The CDR3 sequence is 17 residues long. Looked up from germline, CDR1 is ENHRY and CDR2 is SYGVKD. V lost 6 bases to trimming and J lost 0 bases, with 17 bases between them. CDR3 bases: TGTGCCATCAGACCAAGGCCGGGGCGGGCGAACACCGGGGAGCTGTTTTTT. It specifies CAIRPRPGRANTGELFF.

The V gene is TRBV4-1, the J gene TRBJ1-2; 8 nucleotides line up with TRBD1. This CDR3 region has 14 residues. The trim removed 4 bases at V and 14 bases at J, leaving 15 bases unmatched. CDR1 MGHRA and CDR2 YSYEKL come from the germline V gene. The CDR3, as DNA: TGCGCCAGCAGCCCTCAGGGGGCGAGGTTTTCTTTAACCTTC. Its translation is CASSPQGARFSLTF.

This chain connects TRBV19 to TRBJ1-1; D may be TRBD1 (6 bases). CDR1 is LNHDA, CDR2 SQIVND, per germline (reference sequence). V dropped 5 bases and J dropped 8 bases, with 18 bases sitting between them. The CDR3 extends over 14 amino acids. The CDR3 nucleotides read TGTGCCAGTAGTCCACCGGGACGGGGGCCCGAAGCTTTCTTT. This codes for CASSPPGRGPEAFF.

This clone was detected only a few times. The rearrangement joins TRBV6-1 to TRBJ1-5, with TRBD1 as a possible D gene (5 bases). Germline assignment: CDR1 MNHNS and CDR2 SASEGT. V lost 4 bases, J lost 12 bases, and 16 bases lay in between. The length of the CDR3 is 13 residues. The CDR3 is CASSALGGIDQHF. The CDR3 region has the DNA TGTGCCAGCAGTGCCCTTGGGGGGATTGACCAGCATTTT.

The rearrangement uses TRBV28 and TRBJ2-5, with D perhaps being TRBD1 or TRBD2 (6 bases each). The CDR3 length is 14 residues. From germline, CDR1 is MDHEN and CDR2 SYDVKM. V was pared by 4 bases and J by 5 bases, with 14 bases between. The CDR3 region is CASSSMGGRETQYF. The CDR3 nucleotides read TGTGCCAGCAGTTCGATGGGGGGCCGGGAGACCCAGTACTTC. Filled out from reference TRBV28 and TRBJ2-5, the complete variable domain reads DVKVTQSSRYLVKRTGEKVFLECVQDMDHENMFWYRQDPGLGLRLIYFSYDVKMKEKGDIPEGYSVSREKKERFSLILESASTNQTSMYLCASSSMGGRETQYFGPGTRLLVL.

The chain carries TRBV11-2 and TRBJ2-7; TRBD1 agrees at 9 bases. The trim removed 4 bases at V and 6 bases at J, leaving 7 bases unmatched. From germline, CDR1 is SGHAT and CDR2 FQNNGV. The CDR3 covers 14 residues. The CDR3 is CASSSPGQGVEQYF. CDR3 sequence (DNA): TGTGCCAGCAGCTCCCCGGGACAGGGAGTCGAGCAGTACTTC.

This clone was seen once. CDR3 protein: CASSVSSGDTGELFF. The CDR3 DNA reads TGTGCCAGCAGCGTATCTAGCGGAGACACCGGGGAGCTGTTTTTT. This chain joins TRBV9 and TRBJ2-2; 7 nucleotides match TRBD2. Germline assignment: CDR1 SGDLS and CDR2 YYNGEE. Unmatched junction bases numbered 3, after V lost 1 base and J lost 3 bases. The CDR3 is made up of 15 amino acids.

The rearrangement joins TRBV28 to TRBJ2-7; maybe TRBD1 (6 bases). This CDR3 has 12 residues. Germline CDR1 is MDHEN and CDR2 is SYDVKM. V was shortened by 8 bases and J by 9 bases, with 17 bases between the two germline ends. CDR3 sequence (DNA): TGTGCCAGCGCCCCTAGGGGGACCGCGCAGTACTTC. Its translation is CASAPRGTAQYF.

V and J are TRBV28 and TRBJ2-1, with 15 positions matching TRBD2. V lost 5 bases and J lost 5; bases outside the gene matches: 10. Germline lookup yields CDR1 MDHEN and CDR2 SYDVKM. The CDR3 consists of 18 residues. CDR3 protein: CASSPGLAGGPGHNEQFF. CDR3 bases: TGTGCCAGCAGTCCTGGACTAGCGGGAGGGCCCGGTCACAATGAGCAGTTCTTC.

The V and J genes are TRBV11-3 and TRBJ1-5; TRBD1 is a possible D gene (6 bases). Germline CDR1 is SGHNT and CDR2 is YENEEA. The CDR3 length is 16 residues. V lost 5 bases and J 6 bases, leaving 20 bases between the germline ends. As DNA, the CDR3 is TGTGCCAGCAGCCATAGGGGGGGCCTGGTGGGTCAGCCCCAGCATTTT. It codes for CASSHRGGLVGQPQHF.

The chain combines TRBV5-4 with TRBJ2-5; 9 bases align to TRBD2. Germline trimming cut 1 base from V and 4 bases from J; bases unmatched to any gene: 14. CDR1 is SGHNT and CDR2 is YYREEE in the germline V gene (reference sequence). The CDR3 loop spans 18 amino acids. The CDR3: CASSLRLAGANGRETQYF. CDR3 in DNA: TGTGCCAGCAGCTTGAGGTTAGCGGGAGCAAACGGGAGAGAGACCCAGTACTTC.

Note on this clone: A junction end diverges from the germline sequence, so it may reflect a read error. This chain links TRBV28 with TRBJ2-7; 12 nucleotides align to TRBD2. This CDR3 has 16 residues. Germline V lookup: CDR1 MDHEN, CDR2 SYDVKM. DNA of the CDR3: TGTGCCGGCAGTTTAGGCCTAGCGGGAGGGCCAGGGGAGCAGTACTTC. Protein product: CAGSLGLAGGPGEQYF.

The rearrangement uses TRBV28 and TRBJ1-5; D perhaps matches TRBD1 (5 bases). Trimming left V 7 bases short and J 7 bases short, with 20 bases between. The CDR3 has 15 residues. Germline V CDR1 and CDR2: MDHEN, SYDVKM. The CDR3 protein is CASTQRSGGRQPQHF. CDR3 DNA sequence: TGTGCCAGCACCCAACGGTCTGGGGGGAGACAGCCCCAGCATTTT.